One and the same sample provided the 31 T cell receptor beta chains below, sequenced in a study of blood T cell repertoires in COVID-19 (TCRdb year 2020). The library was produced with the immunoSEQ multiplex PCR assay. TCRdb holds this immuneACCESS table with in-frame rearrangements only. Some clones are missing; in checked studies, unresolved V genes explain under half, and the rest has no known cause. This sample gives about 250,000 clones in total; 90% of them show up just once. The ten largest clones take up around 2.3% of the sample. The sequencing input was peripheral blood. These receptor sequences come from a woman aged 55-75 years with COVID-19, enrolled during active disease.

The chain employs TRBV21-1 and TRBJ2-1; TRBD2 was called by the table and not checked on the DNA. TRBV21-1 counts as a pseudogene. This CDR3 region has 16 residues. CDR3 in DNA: TGTGCCAGCAGCAGAGGCGGGACTAGCGGTTTTGATGAGCAGTTCTTC. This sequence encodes CASSRGGTSGFDEQFF.

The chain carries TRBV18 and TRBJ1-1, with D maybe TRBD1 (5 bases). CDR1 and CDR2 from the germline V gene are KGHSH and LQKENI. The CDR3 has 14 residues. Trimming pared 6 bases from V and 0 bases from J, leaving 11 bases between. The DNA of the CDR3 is TGTGCCAGCTCTGTGACAGAGATGAACACTGAAGCTTTCTTT. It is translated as CASSVTEMNTEAFF.

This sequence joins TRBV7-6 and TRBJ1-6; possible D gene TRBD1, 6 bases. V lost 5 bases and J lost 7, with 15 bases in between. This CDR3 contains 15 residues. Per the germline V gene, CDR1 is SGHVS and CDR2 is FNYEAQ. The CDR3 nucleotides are TGTGCCAGCAGCAAGTTGGGGCAGGGGAATTCACCCCTCCACTTT. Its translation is CASSKLGQGNSPLHF.

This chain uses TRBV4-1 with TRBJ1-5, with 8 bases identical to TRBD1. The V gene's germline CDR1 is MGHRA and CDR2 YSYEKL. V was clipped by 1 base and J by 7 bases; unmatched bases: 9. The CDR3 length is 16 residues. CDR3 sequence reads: CASSQARGDRGQPQHF. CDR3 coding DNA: TGCGCCAGCAGCCAAGCACGCGGAGACAGGGGCCAGCCCCAGCATTTT.

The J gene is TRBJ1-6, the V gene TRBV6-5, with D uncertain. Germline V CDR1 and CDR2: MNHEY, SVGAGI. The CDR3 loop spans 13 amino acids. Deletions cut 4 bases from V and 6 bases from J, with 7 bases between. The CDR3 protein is CASSFNSNSPLHF. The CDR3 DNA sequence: TGTGCCAGCAGTTTCAACAGTAATTCACCCCTCCACTTT.

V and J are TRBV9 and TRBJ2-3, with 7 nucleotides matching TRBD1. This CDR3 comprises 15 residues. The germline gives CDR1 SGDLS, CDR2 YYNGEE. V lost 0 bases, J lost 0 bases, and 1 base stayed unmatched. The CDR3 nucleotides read TGTGCCAGCAGCGTAGGGGACAGAAGCACAGATACGCAGTATTTT. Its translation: CASSVGDRSTDTQYF.

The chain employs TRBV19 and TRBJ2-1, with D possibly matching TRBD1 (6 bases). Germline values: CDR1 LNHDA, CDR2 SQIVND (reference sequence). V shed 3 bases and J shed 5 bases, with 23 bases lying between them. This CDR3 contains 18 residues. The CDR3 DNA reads TGTGCCAGTAGTATCTTCCGGTTGCAGGGGAGAAGACACAATGAGCAGTTCTTC. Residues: CASSIFRLQGRRHNEQFF.

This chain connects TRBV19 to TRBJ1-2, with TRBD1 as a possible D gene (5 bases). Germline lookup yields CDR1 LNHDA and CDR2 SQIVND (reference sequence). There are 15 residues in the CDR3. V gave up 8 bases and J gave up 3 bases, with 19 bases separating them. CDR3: CASFTPSGNDYGYTF. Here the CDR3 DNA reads TGTGCCAGTTTCACGCCCTCAGGGAACGACTATGGCTACACCTTC.

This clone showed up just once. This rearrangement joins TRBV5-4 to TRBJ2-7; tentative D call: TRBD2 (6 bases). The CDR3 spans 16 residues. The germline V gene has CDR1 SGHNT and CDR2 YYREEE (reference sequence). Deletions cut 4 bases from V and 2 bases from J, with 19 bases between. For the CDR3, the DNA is TGTGCCAGCAGCCCCGCGCGTTTCTCGGGGGCCTACGAGCAGTACTTC. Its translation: CASSPARFSGAYEQYF.

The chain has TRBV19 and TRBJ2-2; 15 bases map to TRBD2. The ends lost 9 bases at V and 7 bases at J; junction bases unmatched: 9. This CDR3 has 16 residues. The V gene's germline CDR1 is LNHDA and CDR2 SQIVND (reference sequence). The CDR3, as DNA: TGTGCCAGCAGGACTAGCGGGGGGGCCTTCTTCGGGGAGCTGTTTTTT. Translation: CASRTSGGAFFGELFF.

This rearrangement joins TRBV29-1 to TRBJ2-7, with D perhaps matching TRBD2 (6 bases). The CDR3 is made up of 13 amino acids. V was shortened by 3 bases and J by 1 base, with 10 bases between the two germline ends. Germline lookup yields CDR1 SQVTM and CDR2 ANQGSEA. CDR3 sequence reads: CSVETGVSYEQYF. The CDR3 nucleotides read TGCAGCGTTGAGACGGGGGTTTCCTACGAGCAGTACTTC.

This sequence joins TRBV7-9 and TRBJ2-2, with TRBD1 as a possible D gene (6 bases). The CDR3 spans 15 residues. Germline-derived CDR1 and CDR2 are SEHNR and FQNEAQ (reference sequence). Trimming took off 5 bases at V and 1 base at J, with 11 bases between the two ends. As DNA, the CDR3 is TGTGCCAGCAGCCGCCTAGGGGGGAACACCGGGGAGCTGTTTTTT. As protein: CASSRLGGNTGELFF.

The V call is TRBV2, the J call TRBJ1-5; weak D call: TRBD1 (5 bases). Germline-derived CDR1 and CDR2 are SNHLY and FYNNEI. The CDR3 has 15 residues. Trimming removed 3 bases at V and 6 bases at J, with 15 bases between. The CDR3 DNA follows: TGTGCCAGCAGTGAGAACGGATGGGGCGGTCAGCCCCAGCATTTT. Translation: CASSENGWGGQPQHF.

CDR3 nucleotides: TGTGCCAGCAGCTCACTAGGAATAGGCAATGAGCAGTTCTTC. It encodes CASSSLGIGNEQFF. The chain employs TRBV11-2 and TRBJ2-1; TRBD2 might be the D (5 bases). The CDR3 runs 14 residues. Germline assignment: CDR1 SGHAT and CDR2 FQNNGV. Trimming stripped 4 bases from V and 6 bases from J, with 13 bases between.

CDR3 bases: TGTGCCAGCAGCTGGGACATCCGCTCCTACAATGAGCAGTTCTTC. Translating gives CASSWDIRSYNEQFF. The V and J genes are TRBV6-5 and TRBJ2-1; possible D gene TRBD1, 6 bases. The CDR3 length is 15 residues. Germline lookup yields CDR1 MNHEY and CDR2 SVGAGI. V dropped 6 bases and J dropped 0 bases, with 12 bases sitting between them.

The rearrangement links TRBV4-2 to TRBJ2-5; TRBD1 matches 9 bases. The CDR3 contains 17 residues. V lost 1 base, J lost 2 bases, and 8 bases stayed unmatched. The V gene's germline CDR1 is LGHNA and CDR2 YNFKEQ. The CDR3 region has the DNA TGTGCCAGCAGCCAAGTGGTATCGGACAGGGGTCAAGAGACCCAGTACTTC. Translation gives CASSQVVSDRGQETQYF.

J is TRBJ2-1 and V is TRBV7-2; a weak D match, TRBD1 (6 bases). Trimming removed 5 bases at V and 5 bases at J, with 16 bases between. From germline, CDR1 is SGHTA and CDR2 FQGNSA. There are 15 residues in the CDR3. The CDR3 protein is CASSLLRGLNNEQFF. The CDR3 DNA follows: TGTGCCAGCAGCCTGTTGAGGGGGTTAAACAATGAGCAGTTCTTC.

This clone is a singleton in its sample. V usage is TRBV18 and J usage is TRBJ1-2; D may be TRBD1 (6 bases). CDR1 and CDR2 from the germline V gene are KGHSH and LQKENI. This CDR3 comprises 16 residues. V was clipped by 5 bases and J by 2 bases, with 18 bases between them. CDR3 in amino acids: CASSVQTGTHNYGYTF. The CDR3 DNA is TGTGCCAGCTCAGTACAAACAGGGACCCACAACTATGGCTACACCTTC.

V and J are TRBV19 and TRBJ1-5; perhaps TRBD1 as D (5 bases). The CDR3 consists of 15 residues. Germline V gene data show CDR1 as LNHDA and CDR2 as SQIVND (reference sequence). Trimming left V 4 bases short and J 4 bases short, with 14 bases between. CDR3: CASSTRQSKNQPQHF. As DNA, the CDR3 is TGTGCCAGTAGTACCAGACAGTCTAAGAATCAGCCCCAGCATTTT.

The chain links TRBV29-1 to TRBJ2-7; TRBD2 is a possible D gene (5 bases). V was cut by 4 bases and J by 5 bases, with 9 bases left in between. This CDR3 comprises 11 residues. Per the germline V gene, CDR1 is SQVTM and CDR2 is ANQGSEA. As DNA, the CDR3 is TGCAGCGTTGGGTTCGGGAACGAGCAGTACTTC. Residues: CSVGFGNEQYF.

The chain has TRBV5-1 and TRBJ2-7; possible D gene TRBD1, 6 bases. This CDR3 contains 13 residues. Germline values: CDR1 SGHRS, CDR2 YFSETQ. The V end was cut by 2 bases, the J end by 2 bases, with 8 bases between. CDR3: CASSFGQTYEQYF. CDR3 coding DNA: TGCGCCAGCAGCTTTGGACAGACCTACGAGCAGTACTTC.

CDR3 loop: CASSLDTGDTLYGYTF. CDR3 DNA: TGTGCCAGCAGCTTGGACACAGGGGATACTCTTTATGGCTACACCTTC. The V and J genes are TRBV7-6 and TRBJ1-2, with 7 bases matching TRBD1. The CDR3 is 16 residues long. J lost 5 bases, V lost 3 bases, and 12 bases had no gene match. Germline CDR1 is SGHVS and CDR2 is FNYEAQ.

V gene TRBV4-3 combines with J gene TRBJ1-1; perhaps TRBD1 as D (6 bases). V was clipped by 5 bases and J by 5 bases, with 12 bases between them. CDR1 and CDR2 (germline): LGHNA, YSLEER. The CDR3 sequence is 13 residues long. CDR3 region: CASSFGGRTEAFF. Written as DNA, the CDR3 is TGCGCCAGCAGCTTCGGGGGGCGGACTGAAGCTTTCTTT.

CDR3 nucleotides: TGTGCCAGCAGCATGGGACAGGGGAGATTGGAGCCCCAGCATTTT. Translation gives CASSMGQGRLEPQHF. The chain uses TRBV6-5 and TRBJ1-5, with TRBD1 matching 10 bases. Germline CDR1 and CDR2: MNHEY and SVGAGI. V shed 6 bases, J shed 8 bases, and the junction held 10 bases outside the gene matches. The CDR3 has 15 residues.

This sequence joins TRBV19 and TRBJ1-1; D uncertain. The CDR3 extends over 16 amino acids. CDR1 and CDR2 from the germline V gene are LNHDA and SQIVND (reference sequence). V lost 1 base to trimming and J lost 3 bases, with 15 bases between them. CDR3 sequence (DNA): TGTGCCAGTAGTATAGGGGGAGTAATGGTAGACACTGAAGCTTTCTTT. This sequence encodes CASSIGGVMVDTEAFF.

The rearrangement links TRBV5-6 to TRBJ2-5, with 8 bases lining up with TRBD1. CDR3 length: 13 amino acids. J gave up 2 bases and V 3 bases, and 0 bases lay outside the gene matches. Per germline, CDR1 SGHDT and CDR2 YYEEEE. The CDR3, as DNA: TGTGCCAGCAGCTGGGACAGGCAAGAGACCCAGTACTTC. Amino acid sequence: CASSWDRQETQYF.

CDR3 sequence: CASSFLQGNYGYTF. The CDR3 DNA reads as TGCGCCAGCAGCTTCCTACAGGGAAACTATGGCTACACCTTC. V is TRBV5-1 and J is TRBJ1-2; D is perhaps TRBD1 (6 bases). Per germline, CDR1 SGHRS and CDR2 YFSETQ. This CDR3 contains 14 residues. The V and J ends lost 2 bases and 2 bases respectively, with 10 bases between them.

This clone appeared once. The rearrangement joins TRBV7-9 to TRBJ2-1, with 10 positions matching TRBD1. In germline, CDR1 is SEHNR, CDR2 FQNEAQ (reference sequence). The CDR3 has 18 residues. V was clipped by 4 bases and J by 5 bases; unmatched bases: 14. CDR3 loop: CASSSRDRGLSGHNEQFF. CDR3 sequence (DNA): TGTGCCAGCAGCTCAAGAGACAGGGGGCTATCTGGACACAATGAGCAGTTCTTC.

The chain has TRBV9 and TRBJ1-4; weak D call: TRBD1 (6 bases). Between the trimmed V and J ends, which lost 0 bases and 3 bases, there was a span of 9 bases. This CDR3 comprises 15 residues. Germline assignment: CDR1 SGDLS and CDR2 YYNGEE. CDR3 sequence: CASSVGTASNEKLFF. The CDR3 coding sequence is TGTGCCAGCAGCGTAGGGACAGCCTCTAATGAAAAACTGTTTTTT.

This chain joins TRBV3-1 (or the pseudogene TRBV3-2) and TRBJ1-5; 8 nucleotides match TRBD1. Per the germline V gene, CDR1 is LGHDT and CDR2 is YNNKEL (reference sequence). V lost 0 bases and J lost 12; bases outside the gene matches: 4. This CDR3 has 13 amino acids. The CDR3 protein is CASSQDRTGIQHF. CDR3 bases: TGTGCCAGCAGCCAAGACCGGACAGGGATCCAGCATTTT.

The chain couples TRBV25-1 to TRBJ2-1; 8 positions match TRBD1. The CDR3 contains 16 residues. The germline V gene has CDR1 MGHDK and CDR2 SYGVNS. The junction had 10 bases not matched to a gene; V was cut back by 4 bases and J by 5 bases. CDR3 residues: CASSVRRQGSNNEQFF. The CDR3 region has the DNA TGTGCCAGCAGTGTTAGGAGACAGGGGTCCAACAATGAGCAGTTCTTC.